This T cell receptor beta chain was profiled in a study of shared clonotypes between healthy human individuals. The study, taken as a whole, reports: Memory subsets generally showed lower estimated richness than naive subsets. Rarefaction showed that sequencing of sorted subsets was incomplete (despite large depth).

As defined, naive CD8 cells were CD45RO-negative and positively selected for CCR7, with terminally differentiated effector memory CD45RA+ cells excluded. The CDR3 sequence is 14 residues long. Germline lookup yields CDR1 MNHEY and CDR2 SVGAGI. V was trimmed by 2 bases and J by 2 bases, leaving 9 bases between them. To note about this clone: Its antigen is unknown. Since no conserved phenylalanine or tryptophan closes the CDR3, a read error is the likely cause.

The protocol was immunoSEQ multiplex PCR, while the TCRdb copy is restricted to in-frame clones and leaves out a portion. The data hold millions of clones, with around 96% observed a single time. The TCR was taken from a man aged 18 to 29 in good health. The sample taken for sequencing was naive CD8+ T cells sorted from blood. This sequence joins TRBV6-5 and TRBJ1-2; D is unclear. CDR3 coding DNA: TGTGCCAGCAGTTACGCGGAGGCGAACTATGGCTACACCCTC. It encodes CASSYAEANYGYTL.